At least ten counts were recorded for the clone carrying this T cell receptor beta chain. Its target is not known. This sample was included in a study of T cells in Graves' hyperthyroidism and ophthalmopathy. Findings of the study overall: Blood also carried most thyroid clonotypes expanded above 0.001.

Amplified TCR beta CDR3 regions derived from RNA transcripts. A first-round RT-PCR of the TCR CDR3 used the HTBI primer set. Each CDR3 protein gets one entry after TCRdb re-called the multiplex PCR reads with MiXCR. Here the sample spans fewer than 650,000 distinct CDR3 sequences, 14% being singletons. CDR3 length: 18 residues. CDR1 SEHNR and CDR2 FQNEAQ come from the germline V gene (reference sequence). The J segment lost 0 bases and the V segment lost 5 bases, leaving 11 bases of the junction unmatched. Exclusion criteria comprised uncontrolled infection, other autoimmune disease, pregnancy or lactation. Diagnosis rested on symptoms, serum thyroxine and TRAb, thyroid ultrasound, and orbital computed tomography.

The TCR sequence derives from a young woman with Graves' ophthalmopathy. Sequenced sample: blood. The chain is built from TRBV7-9 and TRBJ2-3, with TRBD2 identical over 10 bases. The CDR3 nucleotides read TGTGCCAGCAGCCAGTCCGGGACTAGCGACTCTAGCACAGATACGCAGTATTTT. It is translated as CASSQSGTSDSSTDTQYF.